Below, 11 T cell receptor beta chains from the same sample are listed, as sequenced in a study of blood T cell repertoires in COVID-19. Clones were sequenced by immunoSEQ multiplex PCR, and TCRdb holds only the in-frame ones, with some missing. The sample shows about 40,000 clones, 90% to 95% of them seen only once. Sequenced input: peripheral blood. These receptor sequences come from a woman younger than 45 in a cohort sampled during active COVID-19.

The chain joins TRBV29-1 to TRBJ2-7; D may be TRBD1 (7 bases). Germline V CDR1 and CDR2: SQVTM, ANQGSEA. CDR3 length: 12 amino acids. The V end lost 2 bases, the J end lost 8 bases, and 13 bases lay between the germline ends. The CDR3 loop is CSVEPSGGKQYF. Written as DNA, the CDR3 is TGCAGCGTTGAACCTTCAGGGGGGAAGCAGTACTTC.

For the CDR3, the DNA is TGTGCCAGCAGCGTAGAGGTGGGGGGGGAGACCCAGTACTTC. It is translated as CASSVEVGGETQYF. This rearrangement joins TRBV9 to TRBJ2-5, with 7 bases aligning to TRBD2. Germline V CDR1 and CDR2: SGDLS, YYNGEE. V was clipped by 0 bases and J by 5 bases; unmatched bases: 4. The CDR3 runs to 14 residues. The full variable domain, completed using reference TRBV9 and TRBJ2-5, is DSGVTQTPKHLITATGQRVTLRCSPRSGDLSVYWYQQSLDQGLQFLIQYYNGEERAKGNILERFSAQQFPDLHSELNLSSLELGDSALYFCASSVEVGGETQYFGPGTRLLVL.

DNA for the CDR3: TGCGCCAGCAGCGGAGCCCGGAAAGGACAGGACATCTCTGGGGCCAACGTCCTGACTTTC. Its protein is CASSGARKGQDISGANVLTF. This chain connects TRBV5-1 to TRBJ2-6; TRBD1 agrees at 7 bases. V was clipped by 4 bases and J by 0 bases; unmatched bases: 16. Germline CDR1 and CDR2: SGHRS and YFSETQ. The CDR3 spans 20 residues.

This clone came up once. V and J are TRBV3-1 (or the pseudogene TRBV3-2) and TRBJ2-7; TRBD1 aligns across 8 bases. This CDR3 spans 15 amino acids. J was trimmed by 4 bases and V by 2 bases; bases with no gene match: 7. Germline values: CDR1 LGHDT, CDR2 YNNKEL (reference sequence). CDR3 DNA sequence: TGTGCCAGCAGCCAAATGGGACAGGCGATTTACGAGCAGTACTTC. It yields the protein CASSQMGQAIYEQYF.

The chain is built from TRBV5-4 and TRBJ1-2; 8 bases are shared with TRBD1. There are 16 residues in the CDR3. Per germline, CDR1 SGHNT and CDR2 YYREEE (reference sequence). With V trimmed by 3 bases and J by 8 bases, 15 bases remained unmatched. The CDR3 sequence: CASSSPGQEKTGGYTF. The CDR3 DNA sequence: TGTGCCAGCAGCTCCCCGGGACAGGAAAAAACGGGGGGCTACACCTTC.

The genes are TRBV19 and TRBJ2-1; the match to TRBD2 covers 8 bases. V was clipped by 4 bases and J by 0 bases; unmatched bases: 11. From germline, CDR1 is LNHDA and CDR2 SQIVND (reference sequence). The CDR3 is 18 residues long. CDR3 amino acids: CASSNQKFSGSSYNEQFF. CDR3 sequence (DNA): TGTGCCAGTAGTAATCAGAAATTCAGCGGGAGCTCCTACAATGAGCAGTTCTTC.

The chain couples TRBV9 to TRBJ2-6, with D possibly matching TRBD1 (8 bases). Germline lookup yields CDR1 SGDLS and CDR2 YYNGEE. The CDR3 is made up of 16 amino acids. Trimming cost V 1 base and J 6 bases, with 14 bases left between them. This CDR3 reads CASSVTGGLMANVLTF. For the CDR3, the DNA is TGTGCCAGCAGCGTAACAGGGGGACTAATGGCCAACGTCCTGACTTTC.

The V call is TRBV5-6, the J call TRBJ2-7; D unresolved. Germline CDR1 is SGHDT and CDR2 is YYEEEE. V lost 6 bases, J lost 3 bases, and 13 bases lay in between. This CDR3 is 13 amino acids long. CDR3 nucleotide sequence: TGTGCCAGCACCCCGCGGCTTAACTACGAGCAGTACTTC. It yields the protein CASTPRLNYEQYF.

Here the CDR3 DNA reads TGTGCCAGCAGCCCTCGACAGGGGTACAATGAGCAGTTCTTC. It specifies CASSPRQGYNEQFF. The chain uses TRBV9 and TRBJ2-1, with 8 bases identical to TRBD1. The ends lost 4 bases at V and 4 bases at J; junction bases unmatched: 4. The CDR3 has 14 residues. In germline, CDR1 is SGDLS, CDR2 YYNGEE.

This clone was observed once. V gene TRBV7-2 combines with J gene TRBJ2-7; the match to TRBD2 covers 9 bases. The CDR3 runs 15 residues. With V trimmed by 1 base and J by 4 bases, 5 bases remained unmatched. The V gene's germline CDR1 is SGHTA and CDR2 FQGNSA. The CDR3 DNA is TGTGCCAGCAGCTTAGAGGGGACTAGCCCTTACGAGCAGTACTTC. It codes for CASSLEGTSPYEQYF. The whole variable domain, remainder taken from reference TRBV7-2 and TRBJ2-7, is GAGVSQSPSNKVTEKGKDVELRCDPISGHTALYWYRQSLGQGLEFLIYFQGNSAPDKSGLPSDRFSAERTGGSVSTLTIQRTQQEDSAVYLCASSLEGTSPYEQYFGPGTRLTVT.

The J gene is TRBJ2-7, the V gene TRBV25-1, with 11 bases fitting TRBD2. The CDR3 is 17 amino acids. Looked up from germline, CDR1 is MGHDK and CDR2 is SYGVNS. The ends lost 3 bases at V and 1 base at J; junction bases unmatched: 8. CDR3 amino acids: CASSDGLAGQHSYEQYF. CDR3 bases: TGTGCCAGCAGTGATGGACTAGCGGGCCAGCATTCCTACGAGCAGTACTTC.